These 24 T cell receptor beta chains share one sample of origin, sequenced in a study of post-analysis software for immune sequencing data. Study-wide results and limits: TRBV segments more frequent in patients than in controls numbered a few and included TRBV5-6, TRBV5-1 and TRBV20-1.

The TCR beta cDNA libraries carried unique molecular identifiers. TCRdb ran MiXCR on the PCR reads and lists one entry per CDR3 protein. The repertoire includes roughly 600,000 distinct CDR3 sequences, around 44% of them detected once, and about 1.5% sits in the top ten. No antigen has been assigned to these receptors. Input material: blood. Receptors were obtained from a girl aged 5-17 years with multiple sclerosis.

The chain carries TRBV4-1 and TRBJ2-1, with D tentatively TRBD1 (6 bases). Germline V CDR1 and CDR2: MGHRA, YSYEKL. This CDR3 comprises 16 residues. The V end was cut by 1 base, the J end by 4 bases, with 14 bases between. The CDR3 reads CASSQGLQGRYNEQFF. For the CDR3, the DNA is TGCGCCAGCAGCCAAGGACTACAGGGCCGGTACAATGAGCAGTTCTTC.

This clonotype occurred a few times. This rearrangement joins TRBV6-5 to TRBJ2-3, with D tentatively TRBD2 (7 bases). Germline loops: CDR1 MNHEY, CDR2 SVGAGI. Deletions cut 8 bases from V and 2 bases from J, with 14 bases between. The CDR3 consists of 14 residues. As DNA, the CDR3 is TGTGCCAGCCAGAGCGGGACACACACAGATACGCAGTATTTT. It codes for CASQSGTHTDTQYF.

This clonotype appeared a single time. The chain employs TRBV5-6 and TRBJ2-5, with D possibly being TRBD1 or TRBD2 (5 bases each). There are 14 residues in the CDR3. Looked up from germline, CDR1 is SGHDT and CDR2 is YYEEEE. With 3 bases removed from V and 7 bases from J, the gap between germline ends came to 16 bases. CDR3 DNA: TGTGCCAGCAGCTACACCACGGGTGGGGGGACCCAGTACTTC. It encodes CASSYTTGGGTQYF.

This clonotype was counted many times. The J gene is TRBJ2-5, the V gene TRBV12-3 or TRBV12-4, with D possibly being TRBD2 (5 bases). The CDR3 runs to 15 residues. Between the trimmed V and J ends, which lost 2 bases and 4 bases, there was a span of 14 bases. The CDR3 protein is CASSLPRLRGETQYF. CDR3 bases: TGTGCCAGCAGTTTACCGAGGCTACGGGGAGAGACCCAGTACTTC.

V and J are TRBV11-1 and TRBJ2-7, with unresolved D. The ends were cut back, 4 bases at V and 6 bases at J, with 10 bases in the middle. The CDR3 is 12 residues long. The germline CDR1 and CDR2 sequences are SGHAT and FQDESV (reference sequence). CDR3 residues: CASSSDEREQYF. CDR3 bases: TGTGCCAGCAGCTCGGACGAGCGCGAGCAGTACTTC.

This clonotype was detected a few times. The V gene is TRBV4-1, the J gene TRBJ1-2; D is uncertain. V lost 6 bases, J lost 6 bases, and 17 bases lay in between. The CDR3 consists of 14 residues. Germline CDR1 MGHRA, CDR2 YSYEKL. CDR3 loop: CASSPRGREDGYTF. The CDR3 region has the DNA TGCGCCAGCAGTCCGAGAGGTAGGGAAGATGGCTACACCTTC.

This clonotype is a singleton in its sample. The rearrangement uses TRBV28 and TRBJ2-3, with TRBD1 as a possible D gene (5 bases). The V gene lost 3 bases and the J gene lost 1 base, with 14 bases spanning the gap. CDR1 and CDR2 (germline): MDHEN, SYDVKM. The CDR3 covers 16 residues. CDR3 amino acids: CASSFAPDTRTDTQYF. As DNA, the CDR3 is TGTGCCAGCAGTTTTGCCCCGGACACACGCACAGATACGCAGTATTTT.

In the case of this clonotype: Likely a read error: the CDR3 ends without its conserved phenylalanine or tryptophan. The chain has TRBV12-3 or TRBV12-4 and TRBJ2-3; TRBD2 aligns across 11 bases. V trimming: 7 bases; J trimming: 0 bases; junction bases outside the gene matches: 6. This CDR3 spans 16 amino acids. CDR3 in DNA: TGTGCCAGCATCCTTAGCGGGAGGGCTAGCACAGATACGCAGTATTCT. Encoded protein: CASILSGRASTDTQYS.

The chain is built from TRBV5-1 and TRBJ2-7, with a tentative D call TRBD1 (5 bases). The V end lost 0 bases, the J end lost 0 bases, and 13 bases lay between the germline ends. The V gene's germline CDR1 is SGHRS and CDR2 YFSETQ. This CDR3 comprises 16 residues. CDR3 bases: TGCGCCAGCAGCTTGGCTGGGGCCATTAGCTCCTACGAGCAGTACTTC. Translation gives CASSLAGAISSYEQYF.

This clonotype was seen a few times. The genes are TRBV12-3 or TRBV12-4 and TRBJ1-6; TRBD1 agrees at 9 bases. This CDR3 contains 14 residues. The ends lost 5 bases at V and 10 bases at J; junction bases unmatched: 6. The CDR3 protein is CASSPGTGRSPLHF. DNA of the CDR3: TGTGCCAGCAGTCCGGGGACAGGGAGGTCACCCCTCCACTTT.

The chain combines TRBV12-3 or TRBV12-4 with TRBJ1-5; D call uncertain. V lost 6 bases and J lost 3, with 6 bases in between. This CDR3 spans 12 amino acids. Here the CDR3 reads CASRGPNQPQHF. CDR3 coding DNA: TGTGCCAGCAGGGGCCCCAATCAGCCCCAGCATTTT.

The V gene is TRBV29-1, the J gene TRBJ1-1; D is perhaps TRBD1 (6 bases). Germline V CDR1 and CDR2: SQVTM, ANQGSEA. The length of the CDR3 is 11 residues. V dropped 6 bases and J dropped 6 bases, with 11 bases sitting between them. This CDR3 is CSVGNRAEAFF. CDR3 nucleotides: TGCAGCGTGGGTAACAGGGCTGAAGCTTTCTTT. Using reference TRBV29-1 and TRBJ1-1 for the parts outside the CDR3, the full variable domain is SAVISQKPSRDICQRGTSLTIQCQVDSQVTMMFWYRQQPGQSLTLIATANQGSEATYESGFVIDKFPISRPNLTFSTLTVSNMSPEDSSIYLCSVGNRAEAFFGQGTRLTVV.

The CDR3 DNA reads as TGTGCCAGCAGTGGGACAGGGGTGGGCACAGATACGCAGTATTTT. Amino acid sequence: CASSGTGVGTDTQYF. The genes are TRBV28 and TRBJ2-3, with 10 bases aligning to TRBD1. This CDR3 comprises 15 residues. Germline V lookup: CDR1 MDHEN, CDR2 SYDVKM. J lost 1 base, V lost 5 bases, and 3 bases had no gene match.

This clonotype has just a few counts. The chain links TRBV5-5 to TRBJ2-1; D gene uncertain. The germline V and J ends were trimmed by 1 base and 8 bases, with 7 bases remaining between them. There are 12 residues in the CDR3. Germline V gene data show CDR1 as SGHKS and CDR2 as YYEKEE (reference sequence). CDR3 sequence: CASSLRGYEQFF. The CDR3 DNA is TGTGCCAGCAGCTTGCGTGGGTATGAGCAGTTCTTC.

The chain carries TRBV12-3 or TRBV12-4 and TRBJ1-5; possibly TRBD1 for D (5 bases). CDR3 length equals 13 residues. V dropped 6 bases and J dropped 3 bases, with 9 bases sitting between them. CDR3 DNA: TGTGCCAGCAGCCAGGGTCCCAATCAGCCCCAGCATTTT. Translation gives CASSQGPNQPQHF.

The V gene is TRBV4-2, the J gene TRBJ2-3, with D perhaps TRBD2 (5 bases). This CDR3 has 17 amino acids. V lost 0 bases and J lost 6, with 19 bases in between. The germline gives CDR1 LGHNA, CDR2 YNFKEQ. This chain's CDR3 is CASSQDMASGTSDTQYF. The DNA of the CDR3 is TGTGCCAGCAGCCAAGATATGGCCAGCGGCACATCGGATACGCAGTATTTT.

This chain uses TRBV11-2 with TRBJ2-1; unclear D gene. Per the germline V gene, CDR1 is SGHAT and CDR2 is FQNNGV. The V end lost 8 bases, the J end lost 8 bases, and 16 bases lay between the germline ends. The length of the CDR3 is 13 residues. The CDR3 DNA reads as TGTGCCAGCCTTGGACGTAATGCCGATGAGCAGTTCTTC. It encodes CASLGRNADEQFF.

The chain combines TRBV5-1 with TRBJ2-5; D unclear. The closer fit of TRBJ2-7 to the DNA end suggests the J call may be wrong. Germline V gene data show CDR1 as SGHRS and CDR2 as YFSETQ. This CDR3 spans 13 amino acids. The CDR3 nucleotides are TGCGCCAGCAGCGCCCTCGGGCACCACGAGCAGTACTTC. Protein product: CASSALGHHEQYF.

Only one count was recorded for this clonotype. V and J are TRBV5-1 and TRBJ2-5; D is possibly TRBD2 (5 bases). Germline-derived CDR1 and CDR2 are SGHRS and YFSETQ. The V end was cut by 4 bases, the J end by 7 bases, with 17 bases between. The CDR3 covers 14 residues. Here the CDR3 reads CASSLGDTSATQYF. The CDR3 nucleotides are TGCGCCAGCAGCCTGGGAGACACCTCGGCGACCCAGTACTTC.

This clonotype has a handful of counts. V and J are TRBV21-1 and TRBJ2-7; TRBD1, the table's D call, lacks a check against the DNA. TRBV21-1 is a listed pseudogene. CDR3 length: 13 amino acids. CDR3 residues: CASSGRTGIEQYF. In DNA, the CDR3 is TGTGCCAGCAGCGGCAGGACAGGGATCGAGCAGTACTTC.

This clonotype was seen ten or more times. V gene TRBV29-1 combines with J gene TRBJ2-7; D gene ambiguous. CDR3 size: 11 residues. Germline CDR1 SQVTM, CDR2 ANQGSEA. Trimming shortened V by 0 bases and J by 4 bases, and 4 bases separated the two germline ends. The CDR3 DNA sequence: TGCAGCGTTGAAGACAGTTACGAGCAGTACTTC. Protein product: CSVEDSYEQYF.

The gene calls are TRBV11-2 and TRBJ2-1; 13 positions match TRBD2. Germline CDR1 reads SGHAT; CDR2 reads FQNNGV. CDR3 length: 18 residues. Trimming at V came to 4 bases and at J to 3 bases, leaving 9 bases not matched to a gene. The CDR3 protein is CASSSSGLAGPLYNEQFF. CDR3 nucleotide sequence: TGTGCCAGCAGCTCCTCGGGACTAGCGGGACCCCTCTACAATGAGCAGTTCTTC.

A few counts support this clonotype. The chain employs TRBV20-1 and TRBJ1-2; TRBD1 agrees at 9 bases. The CDR3 consists of 14 residues. V trimming: 0 bases; J trimming: 8 bases; junction bases outside the gene matches: 7. Germline CDR1 is DFQATT and CDR2 is SNEGSKA (reference sequence). The CDR3, as DNA: TGCAGTGCTAGAGAAGCCGGGACAGGGTTCGGCTACACCTTC. Its protein product is CSAREAGTGFGYTF.

This clonotype was seen only once. The CDR3 DNA follows: TGCGCCAGCAGCCAAGAGAAAGGGTCCTACGAGCAGTACTTC. Translating it yields CASSQEKGSYEQYF. The genes are TRBV4-1 and TRBJ2-7; D unresolved. Germline V lookup: CDR1 MGHRA, CDR2 YSYEKL. The CDR3 sequence is 14 residues long. With 0 bases removed from V and 1 base from J, the gap between germline ends came to 7 bases.